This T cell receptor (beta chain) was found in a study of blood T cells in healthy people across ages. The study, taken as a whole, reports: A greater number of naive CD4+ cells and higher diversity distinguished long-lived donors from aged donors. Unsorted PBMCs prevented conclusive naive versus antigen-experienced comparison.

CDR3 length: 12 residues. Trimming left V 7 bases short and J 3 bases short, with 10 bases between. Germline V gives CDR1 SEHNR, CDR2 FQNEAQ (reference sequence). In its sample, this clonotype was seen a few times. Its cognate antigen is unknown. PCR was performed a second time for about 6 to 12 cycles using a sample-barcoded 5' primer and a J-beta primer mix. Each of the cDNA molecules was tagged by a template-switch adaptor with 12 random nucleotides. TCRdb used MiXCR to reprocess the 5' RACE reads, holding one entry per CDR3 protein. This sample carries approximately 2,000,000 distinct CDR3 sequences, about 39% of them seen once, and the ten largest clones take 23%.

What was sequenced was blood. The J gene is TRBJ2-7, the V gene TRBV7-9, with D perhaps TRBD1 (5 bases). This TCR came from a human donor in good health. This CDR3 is CASNLDSYEQYF. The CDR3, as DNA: TGTGCCAGCAACCTCGACAGCTACGAGCAGTACTTC.